This TCR beta chain was sequenced for a study of beta chain features in type 1 diabetes (dated by TCRdb to about 2018). Concerning the study at large: No differences in mean age, gender distribution, total cell number or subset yield were found between patients and healthy donors. Across all samples, almost 110 million sorted cells were examined, and cell number per subset correlated strongly with RNA yield. The study compared TCRB repertoires of sorted circulating CD4+ T cell subsets between recently diagnosed type 1 diabetes patients and matched healthy donors. Naive and central memory subsets were obtained from all 30 or so donors, but regulatory and stem cell-like memory subsets were isolated from only 8 patients and roughly 8 healthy donors.

Each donor gave one peripheral blood draw, approximately 0.11 L on average, collected into heparinised tubes. A BD FACSAria II and a panel including CD45RO, CCR7, CD25, CD127, CD95 and CD27 were used to sort naive, central memory, regulatory and stem cell-like memory CD4+ T cells. A purity above 98% was achieved for all sorted populations. PBMCs were isolated immediately by Lymphoprep density gradient centrifugation and stained directly without culture. Samples were stained and sorted in pairs, with one healthy donor and one patient per experiment, so that batch effects were minimized. The germline V gene encodes CDR1 MGHDK and CDR2 SYGVNS. The V end loses 1 base and the J end loses 0 bases, and a stretch of 10 bases separates them. Including cysteine and phenylalanine, the CDR3 has 16 amino acids. Kept here is only the CDR3 DNA, which spans 48 bases and is read in frame from base 1. As to this clone: What antigen it recognizes has not been identified. Nothing much larger sits one base from this clone, and base qualities are not available.

On the study overall, not on this receptor specifically: Shorter templates might have been favored by PCR, but patient and control samples were amplified and corrected together, so both groups would have been affected equally by any skew. Because the HLA sub-analyses included only small numbers of individuals, any influence of HLA type on TCRB rearrangement was left unresolved. A moderate but significant shortening of TCRB CDR3 length was observed in type 1 diabetes patients in all four CD4+ subsets. Because cDNA was sequenced instead of genomic DNA, activated cells with high expression could be over-represented, although the groups did not differ in activation or CD3 levels. Naive, central memory and regulatory TCRB repertoires appeared more similar among patients than among healthy donors. Patients with type 1 diabetes made fewer insertions and deleted more nucleotides at VDJ recombination sites, implying thymic rearrangement abnormalities.

The entire amount of isolated RNA was reverse transcribed using the High Capacity cDNA Reverse Transcription Kit, so the sequenced TCRB transcripts were expressed ones. Naive, central memory and regulatory T cell samples underwent deep immunoSEQ sequencing, averaging roughly 3.3 million total reads per sample. Sorted cells were lysed in RLT buffer and RNA was extracted with DNase-treated RNeasy Micro or Mini kits, depending on cell number. To prevent cross-contamination, each cell subset was processed individually, whereas patient and healthy donor samples were processed jointly. TCRB sequences were amplified from cDNA with the immunoSEQ multiplex PCR, producing 87-bp fragments spanning the CDR3 region. The amplicons were sequenced using the Illumina HiSeq platform. The authors processed their data as follows. PCR bias was computationally corrected using synthetic template baselines, reads within Hamming distance 2 were collapsed, and singletons that could not be merged were discarded. Reads were aligned to IMGT to assign V, D and J genes, CDR3 length, and insertions or deletions at six rearrangement sites. Within each subset, clonotype counts were normalized to the number of sorted cells before true diversity and Gini coefficients were calculated with the tcR R package. The overlap coefficient, calculated on TCRB nucleotide sequences, was used to quantify repertoire sharing. As a proxy for the pre-selection repertoire, out-of-frame TCRB sequences from naive cells were analyzed. Not all clones reach the TCRdb copy of this immuneACCESS table, which keeps in-frame sequences only. Checked studies attribute under half of the gap to unresolved V genes and leave the rest unexplained. Clonal size and the V and J genes are those of that table, whereas D and trimming came from the DNA. The sample table holds 500,000 to 850,000 clones, of which over 12% were seen once. The ten largest clones represent less than 0.04% of the sample.

This sequence originates from a man younger than 30 with type 1 diabetes. The sample taken for sequencing was naive CD4+ T cells from blood. The cell subset or site tag for this specimen amounts to: true naive CD4+ T cells. This chain joins TRBV25-1 to TRBJ1-3; a weak D assignment points to TRBD1 (5 bases agree). This receptor carries the CDR3 CASSESGRASGNTIYF. The DNA sequence follows: TGTGCCAGCAGTGAATCGGGCAGGGCCTCTGGAAACACCATATATTTT. Reference TRBV25-1 and TRBJ1-3 genes cover what lies past the CDR3, so the full variable domain is EADIYQTPRYLVIGTGKKITLECSQTMGHDKMYWYQQDPGMELHLIHYSYGVNSTEKGDLSSESTVSRIRTEHFPLTLESARPSHTSQYLCASSESGRASGNTIYFGEGSWLTVV.